The 25 T cell receptor beta chains in this list originate from one sample, sequenced in a study of cytomegalovirus exposure and HLA in healthy donors. Primers included in the PCR were 60 Vbeta and 13 Jbeta primers. Sequenced by immunoSEQ multiplex PCR; TCRdb stores in-frame clones only, minus some. The sample records roughly 230,000 clones, 80% to 95% being singletons. The material sequenced was PBMCs. The receptor set was obtained from a girl aged 2 to 9 in good health and CMV-seronegative.

To note about this clone: Other DNA variants within this sample encode the same CDR3. This sequence joins TRBV6-1 and TRBJ1-1; TRBD1 matches at 7 bases. Germline CDR1 and CDR2: MNHNS and SASEGT. Trimming removed 9 bases from V and 3 bases from J; junction bases left unmatched: 4. This CDR3 region has 12 residues. CDR3 bases: TGTGCCAGTAGGGGGCGGGACACTGAAGCTTTCTTT. Translated: CASRGRDTEAFF.

The V call is TRBV9, the J call TRBJ2-3; no firm D call. CDR1 is SGDLS, CDR2 YYNGEE, per germline. The CDR3 has 13 amino acids. The germline V and J ends were trimmed by 0 bases and 1 base, with 3 bases remaining between them. The CDR3 nucleotides are TGTGCCAGCAGCGTAGTAGGCACAGATACGCAGTATTTT. This encodes CASSVVGTDTQYF.

This clone has only a few counts. This chain links TRBV2 with TRBJ2-3, with TRBD2 identical over 12 bases. Germline V lookup: CDR1 SNHLY, CDR2 FYNNEI. The V gene end was trimmed by 8 bases and the J gene end by 6 bases; junction bases not matched to a gene: 6. This CDR3 comprises 14 residues. In DNA form, the CDR3 reads TGTGCCAGCGGCCTTCTAGCGGGGGGGGATACGCAGTATTTT. It yields the protein CASGLLAGGDTQYF.

The chain employs TRBV6-5 and TRBJ2-6, with D maybe TRBD1 (5 bases). Germline V gene lookup returns CDR1 MNHEY and CDR2 SVGAGI. Trimming took off 4 bases at V and 2 bases at J, with 9 bases between the two ends. The CDR3 loop spans 15 amino acids. Written as DNA, the CDR3 is TGTGCCAGCAGTTTAGGGGCCCCTGGGGCCAACGTCCTGACTTTC. This gives the protein CASSLGAPGANVLTF.

J is TRBJ2-3 and V is TRBV10-1, with 10 bases fitting TRBD2. Germline V gene data show CDR1 as WNHNN and CDR2 as SYGVQD (reference sequence). The V segment lost 1 base and the J segment 5 bases; nucleotides outside the gene matches: 3. This CDR3 contains 15 residues. For the CDR3, the DNA is TGCGCCAGCAGTGAGTTCTCTAGCGGGGGAGATACGCAGTATTTT. Translated, it gives CASSEFSSGGDTQYF.

This clone turned up a few times. V is TRBV2 and J is TRBJ2-5; TRBD2 aligns across 10 bases. Germline CDR1 SNHLY, CDR2 FYNNEI. Germline trimming cut 9 bases from V and 6 bases from J; bases unmatched to any gene: 16. There are 16 residues in the CDR3. CDR3 sequence (DNA): TGTGCCAGAGACGGCGGGAGCGGGGGGGACGTGAAGACCCAGTACTTC. Protein product: CARDGGSGGDVKTQYF.

J is TRBJ1-1 and V is TRBV2; TRBD1 aligns across 8 bases. After removal of 0 bases from V and 1 base from J, the junction contained 1 base not matched to a gene. CDR1 is SNHLY, CDR2 FYNNEI, per germline. The CDR3 runs to 15 residues. CDR3 sequence: CASSEAQGGNTEAFF. CDR3 sequence (DNA): TGTGCCAGCAGTGAAGCACAGGGGGGGAACACTGAAGCTTTCTTT.

A single count supports this clone. This chain links TRBV10-3 with TRBJ2-7; perhaps TRBD1 as D (6 bases). This CDR3 has 12 residues. Germline assignment: CDR1 ENHRY and CDR2 SYGVKD. Trimming took 8 bases from V and 5 from J, leaving 13 bases between them. DNA for the CDR3: TGTGCCATCCATGCAGGGGCCCACGAGCAGTACTTC. Translated: CAIHAGAHEQYF.

This chain uses TRBV30 with TRBJ1-6; D is unclear. Trimming shortened V by 4 bases and J by 5 bases, and 9 bases separated the two germline ends. Germline loops: CDR1 GTSNPN, CDR2 SVGIG (reference sequence). The CDR3 runs 13 residues. CDR3 bases: TGTGCCTGGACTGAGCTTAATAATTCACCCCTCCACTTT. Translating it yields CAWTELNNSPLHF.

This rearrangement joins TRBV7-2 to TRBJ2-5; weak D call: TRBD2 (5 bases). V was pared by 6 bases and J by 4 bases, with 15 bases between. CDR1 is SGHTA, CDR2 FQGNSA, per germline. This CDR3 contains 14 residues. CDR3 loop: CASSRTGSGETQYF. CDR3 nucleotide sequence: TGTGCCAGCAGTAGGACTGGGTCCGGAGAGACCCAGTACTTC.

This chain connects TRBV15 to TRBJ2-1, with TRBD2 as a possible D gene (6 bases). Trimming pared 0 bases from V and 2 bases from J, leaving 14 bases between. The CDR3 contains 17 residues. Germline V gene lookup returns CDR1 LNHNV and CDR2 YYDKDF (reference sequence). CDR3 coding DNA: TGTGCCACCAGCAGAGATCTCATAAGGGAGGCCTACAATGAGCAGTTCTTC. Protein sequence: CATSRDLIREAYNEQFF.

This chain's CDR3 is CASSVPGQMNEQFF. For the CDR3, the DNA is TGTGCCAGCAGCGTTCCGGGACAGATGAACGAGCAGTTCTTC. The V and J genes are TRBV9 and TRBJ2-1; 7 bases agree with TRBD1. V dropped 2 bases and J dropped 10; count of bases not matched to a gene: 9. Germline-derived CDR1 and CDR2 are SGDLS and YYNGEE. This CDR3 has 14 amino acids.

This clone was picked up one time. The chain links TRBV10-2 to TRBJ1-4; D gene ambiguous. The ends were cut back, 5 bases at V and 0 bases at J, with 7 bases in the middle. The CDR3 sequence is 14 residues long. Germline CDR1 WSHSY, CDR2 SAAADI. The CDR3 DNA follows: TGCGCCAGCAGTTACGCGGCAACTAATGAAAAACTGTTTTTT. Translation gives CASSYAATNEKLFF.

This clone has only one observation. V usage is TRBV7-8 and J usage is TRBJ2-7; 12 nucleotides agree with TRBD1. This CDR3 is built from 15 residues. J lost 4 bases, V lost 5 bases, and 6 bases had no gene match. Germline V CDR1 and CDR2: SGHVS, FQNEAQ. The CDR3, as DNA: TGTGCCAGCAGCGAGGGGACAGGGGGCCTTTACGAGCAGTACTTC. It encodes CASSEGTGGLYEQYF.

The chain combines TRBV27 with TRBJ2-2; TRBD1 is a possible D gene (5 bases). V shed 1 base and J shed 6 bases, with 9 bases lying between them. From germline, CDR1 is MNHEY and CDR2 SMNVEV (reference sequence). This CDR3 region has 14 residues. CDR3 nucleotides: TGTGCCAGCAGTTTATTAGGGGCGGCCGGGGAGCTGTTTTTT. It encodes CASSLLGAAGELFF.

Here the CDR3 reads CASSPRLAGGISYNEQFF. The CDR3 nucleotides read TGTGCCAGCTCACCGCGACTAGCGGGAGGTATATCCTACAATGAGCAGTTCTTC. The chain carries TRBV18 and TRBJ2-1; TRBD2 agrees at 13 bases. This CDR3 spans 18 amino acids. Germline assignment: CDR1 KGHSH and CDR2 LQKENI. V shed 3 bases, J shed 1 base, and the junction held 6 bases outside the gene matches.

This clone has a handful of counts. The CDR3 nucleotides are TGTGCCAGTGAGTATCCTCGGGACGAGCAGTACTTC. It is translated as CASEYPRDEQYF. The chain combines TRBV2 with TRBJ2-7; D call uncertain. Germline CDR1 and CDR2: SNHLY and FYNNEI. V was clipped by 9 bases and J by 5 bases, with 14 bases between them. The CDR3 spans 12 residues. The full variable domain, its missing parts supplied by reference TRBV2 and TRBJ2-7, is EPEVTQTPSHQVTQMGQEVILRCVPISNHLYFYWYRQILGQKVEFLVSFYNNEISEKSEIFDDQFSVERPDGSNFTLKIRSTKLEDSAMYFCASEYPRDEQYFGPGTRLTVT.

The J gene is TRBJ1-1, the V gene TRBV2; TRBD1 is a possible D gene (5 bases). This CDR3 contains 14 residues. Germline CDR1 reads SNHLY; CDR2 reads FYNNEI. Between the trimmed V and J ends, which lost 3 bases and 2 bases, there was a span of 10 bases. The CDR3 DNA reads TGTGCCAGCAGTGAGATCAGGGATAACACTGAAGCTTTCTTT. It specifies CASSEIRDNTEAFF.

Turning to this clone: Other DNA sequences in the same sample also yield this CDR3. This sequence joins TRBV6-5 and TRBJ2-7; TRBD2 matches at 7 bases. Germline V gene data show CDR1 as MNHEY and CDR2 as SVGAGI. The CDR3 is made up of 12 amino acids. V trimming: 6 bases; J trimming: 2 bases; junction bases outside the gene matches: 1. The CDR3 DNA is TGTGCCAGCAGGGGAGGGACCTACGAGCAGTACTTC. Amino acid sequence: CASRGGTYEQYF.

The chain recombines TRBV16 with TRBJ1-4, with 8 nucleotides matching TRBD1. The CDR3 consists of 14 residues. CDR1 is KGHSY, CDR2 FQNENV, per germline. V lost 6 bases and J lost 5; bases outside the gene matches: 5. Here the CDR3 reads CASRRQGLNEKLFF. The DNA of the CDR3 is TGTGCCAGCAGAAGACAGGGGCTAAATGAAAAACTGTTTTTT.

V is TRBV7-8 and J is TRBJ2-2, with 10 bases fitting TRBD1. Unmatched junction bases numbered 22, after V lost 5 bases and J lost 4 bases. The germline V gene encodes CDR1 SGHVS and CDR2 FQNEAQ. The length of the CDR3 is 21 residues. For the CDR3, the DNA is TGTGCCAGCAGCCCCATTCGTACCCCGACATTGACAGGGGGCGGCACCGGGGAGCTGTTTTTT. Amino acids: CASSPIRTPTLTGGGTGELFF.

The J gene is TRBJ1-1, the V gene TRBV6-5; 8 bases are a match to TRBD1. Germline V gene sequence: CDR1 MNHEY, CDR2 SVGAGI. J gave up 1 base and V 6 bases, and 4 bases lay outside the gene matches. The CDR3 spans 14 residues. In nucleotides, the CDR3 is TGTGCCAGCAGGGCCGGGACAGGGAACACTGAAGCTTTCTTT. Translation: CASRAGTGNTEAFF.

This clone appeared once. This sequence joins TRBV18 and TRBJ2-5, with a possible D match to TRBD1 (5 bases). CDR3 length: 12 residues. The V gene's germline CDR1 is KGHSH and CDR2 LQKENI. V was cut by 5 bases and J by 5 bases, with 9 bases left in between. CDR3 protein: CASSDSTETQYF. Here the CDR3 DNA reads TGTGCCAGCTCAGACAGTACGGAGACCCAGTACTTC.

The chain carries TRBV4-2 and TRBJ1-2, with TRBD1 identical over 10 bases. Trimming removed 4 bases from V and 3 bases from J; junction bases left unmatched: 26. The CDR3 runs to 22 residues. The germline CDR1 and CDR2 sequences are LGHNA and YNFKEQ. For the CDR3, the DNA is TGTGCCAGCAGCCCCGGACGTGACAGGGGGCTAACATGGGACGGGGCCGACTATGGCTACACCTTC. Its translation: CASSPGRDRGLTWDGADYGYTF.

V usage is TRBV27 and J usage is TRBJ2-3; 7 nucleotides agree with TRBD2. Germline lookup yields CDR1 MNHEY and CDR2 SMNVEV (reference sequence). The CDR3 consists of 16 residues. After removal of 4 bases from V and 3 bases from J, the junction contained 10 bases not matched to a gene. CDR3: CASSSSWGGGTDTQYF. The DNA of the CDR3 is TGTGCCAGCAGTTCGTCTTGGGGGGGAGGGACAGATACGCAGTATTTT.